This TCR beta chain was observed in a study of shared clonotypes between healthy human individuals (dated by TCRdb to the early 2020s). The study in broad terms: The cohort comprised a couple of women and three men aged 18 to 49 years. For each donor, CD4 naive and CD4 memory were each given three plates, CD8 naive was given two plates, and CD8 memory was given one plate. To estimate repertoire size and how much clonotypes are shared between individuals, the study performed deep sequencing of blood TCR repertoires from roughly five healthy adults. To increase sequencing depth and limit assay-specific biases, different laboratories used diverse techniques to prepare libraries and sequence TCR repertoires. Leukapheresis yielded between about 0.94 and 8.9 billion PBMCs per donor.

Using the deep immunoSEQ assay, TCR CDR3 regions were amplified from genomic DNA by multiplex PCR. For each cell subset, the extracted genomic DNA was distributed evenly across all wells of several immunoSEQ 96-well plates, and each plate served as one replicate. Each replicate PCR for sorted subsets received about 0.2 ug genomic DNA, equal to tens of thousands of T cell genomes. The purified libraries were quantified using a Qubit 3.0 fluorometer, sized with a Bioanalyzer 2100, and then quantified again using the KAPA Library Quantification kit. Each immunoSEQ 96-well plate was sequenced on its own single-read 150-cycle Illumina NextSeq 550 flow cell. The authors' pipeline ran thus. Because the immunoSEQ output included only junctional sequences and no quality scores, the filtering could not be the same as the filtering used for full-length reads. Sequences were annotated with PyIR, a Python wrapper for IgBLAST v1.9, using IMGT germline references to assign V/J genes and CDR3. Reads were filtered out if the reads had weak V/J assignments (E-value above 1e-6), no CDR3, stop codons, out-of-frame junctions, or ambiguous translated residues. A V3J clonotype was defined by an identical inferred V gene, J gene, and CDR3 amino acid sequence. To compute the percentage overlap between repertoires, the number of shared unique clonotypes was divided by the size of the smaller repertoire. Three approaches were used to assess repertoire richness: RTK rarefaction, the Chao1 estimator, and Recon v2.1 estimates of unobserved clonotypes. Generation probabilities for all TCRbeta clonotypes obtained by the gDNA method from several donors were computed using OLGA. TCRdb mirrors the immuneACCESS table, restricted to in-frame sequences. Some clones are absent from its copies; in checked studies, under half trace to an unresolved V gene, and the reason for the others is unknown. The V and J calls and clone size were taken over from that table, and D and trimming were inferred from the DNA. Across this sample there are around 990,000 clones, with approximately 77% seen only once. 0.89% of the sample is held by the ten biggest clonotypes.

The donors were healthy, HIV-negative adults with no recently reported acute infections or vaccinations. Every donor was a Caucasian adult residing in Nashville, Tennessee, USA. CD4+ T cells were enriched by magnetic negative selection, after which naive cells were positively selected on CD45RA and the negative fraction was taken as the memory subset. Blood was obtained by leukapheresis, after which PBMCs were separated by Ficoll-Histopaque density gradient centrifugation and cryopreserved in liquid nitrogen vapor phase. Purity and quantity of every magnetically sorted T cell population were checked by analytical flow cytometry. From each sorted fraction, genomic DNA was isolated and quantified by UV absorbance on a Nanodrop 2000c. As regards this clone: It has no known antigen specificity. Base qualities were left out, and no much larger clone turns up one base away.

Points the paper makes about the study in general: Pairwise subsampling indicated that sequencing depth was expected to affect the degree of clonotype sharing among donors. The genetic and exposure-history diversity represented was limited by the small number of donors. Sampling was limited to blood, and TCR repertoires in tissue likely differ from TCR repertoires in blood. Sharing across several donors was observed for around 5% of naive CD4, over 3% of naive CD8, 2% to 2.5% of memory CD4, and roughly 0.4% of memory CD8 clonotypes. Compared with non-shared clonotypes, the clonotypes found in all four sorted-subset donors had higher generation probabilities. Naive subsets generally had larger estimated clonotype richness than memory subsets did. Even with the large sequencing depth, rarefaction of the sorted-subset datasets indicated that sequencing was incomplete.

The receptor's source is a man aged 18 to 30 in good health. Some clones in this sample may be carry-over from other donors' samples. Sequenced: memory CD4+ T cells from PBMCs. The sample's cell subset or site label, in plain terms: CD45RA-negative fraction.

The DNA sequence is as follows: TGTGCCAGCAGCCTTAGACAGGGAGTCGAAGCTTTCTTT. Its protein is CASSLRQGVEAFF. Rearrangement joined TRBV7-3 to TRBJ1-1; the junction holds 7 bases that match TRBD1. At the junction V is shortened by 5 bases and J by 8 bases; bases outside the gene matches: 8. The CDR1 and CDR2 encoded by the germline V gene are SGHTA and FQGTGA. The CDR3 sequence holds 13 residues, the cysteine and phenylalanine included. Of all the DNA, just the CDR3 is kept, 39 bases in frame from base 1.